This passage covers 6 T cell receptor beta chains from one sample sequenced in a study of graft-versus-host responses after intestinal transplantation. Their recognized antigens are unknown. TCRdb's copy holds only in-frame clones and misses some; the assay was immunoSEQ multiplex PCR. The table has 85,000 to 100,000 clones, 80% to 95% seen once; the top ten hold roughly 0.17%. The input for sequencing was unstimulated CD4+ T cells sorted from spleen or lymph node cells, taken before intestinal transplant. Source of these receptors: a human donor who received an intestinal transplant.

The chain joins TRBV29-1 to TRBJ2-3, with 7 bases identical to TRBD1. This CDR3 comprises 14 residues. The junction had 6 bases not matched to a gene; V was cut back by 0 bases and J by 6 bases. The germline V gene has CDR1 SQVTM and CDR2 ANQGSEA. DNA for the CDR3: TGCAGCGTTGAAGAAGGGGGCGGTGGCGATACGCAGTATTTT. Encoded protein: CSVEEGGGGDTQYF.

The rearrangement uses TRBV12-5 and TRBJ1-1; D gene uncertain. The CDR3 consists of 14 residues. Trimming removed 2 bases at V and 8 bases at J, with 15 bases between. Per germline, CDR1 LGHNT and CDR2 FRNRAP. The CDR3 spells CASGLPGLGGEAFF. CDR3 nucleotide sequence: TGTGCTAGTGGTTTGCCGGGCCTGGGAGGCGAAGCTTTCTTT.

This rearrangement joins TRBV30 to TRBJ2-1; D possibly corresponds to TRBD2 (6 bases). Deletions cut 3 bases from V and 3 bases from J, with 9 bases between. Germline V gives CDR1 GTSNPN, CDR2 SVGIG (reference sequence). CDR3 length: 13 amino acids. CDR3 sequence reads: CAWSGGNYNEQFF. CDR3 in DNA: TGTGCCTGGAGCGGGGGAAACTACAATGAGCAGTTCTTC.

CDR3 nucleotides: TGTGCCAGCTCACCGGGGACAGGGAACACTGAAGCTTTCTTT. As protein: CASSPGTGNTEAFF. V usage is TRBV18 and J usage is TRBJ1-1; 8 bases map to TRBD1. CDR3 size: 14 residues. Germline CDR1 is KGHSH and CDR2 is LQKENI. Trimming removed 3 bases from V and 1 base from J; junction bases left unmatched: 1. Drawing the rest from reference TRBV18 and TRBJ1-1, the complete variable domain is NAGVMQNPRHLVRRRGQEARLRCSPMKGHSHVYWYRQLPEEGLKFMVYLQKENIIDESGMPKERFSAEFPKEGPSILRIQQVVRGDSAAYFCASSPGTGNTEAFFGQGTRLTVV.

J is TRBJ2-4 and V is TRBV6-1, with D unresolved. Trimming took 3 bases from V and 8 from J, leaving 11 bases between them. Germline-derived CDR1 and CDR2 are MNHNS and SASEGT. This CDR3 has 13 amino acids. The CDR3 sequence is CASSERSWYIQYF. The CDR3 DNA is TGTGCCAGCAGTGAGAGGTCTTGGTACATTCAGTACTTC.

The chain recombines TRBV5-4 with TRBJ2-1; 8 nucleotides align to TRBD2. The V segment lost 0 bases and the J segment 0 bases; nucleotides outside the gene matches: 2. This CDR3 has 16 amino acids. Germline V gene lookup returns CDR1 SGHNT and CDR2 YYREEE (reference sequence). The CDR3 loop is CASSLGSGSSYNEQFF. The CDR3 DNA sequence: TGTGCCAGCAGCTTGGGCAGCGGGAGCTCCTACAATGAGCAGTTCTTC.